This T cell receptor beta chain emerged from a study of Graves' ophthalmopathy and Graves' hyperthyroidism. Amplifying from RNA transcripts, the study obtained TCR beta CDR3 regions. RT-PCR was first run with HTBI primers, then multiplex PCR in a second round. TCRdb called the multiplex PCR reads again in MiXCR, with one record for every CDR3 protein. The sample lists about 220,000 distinct CDR3 sequences; under 25% were seen once. The sequence was obtained from a woman aged 50 to 60 with Graves' ophthalmopathy. Source material: peripheral blood.

Here the CDR3 DNA reads TGTGCCAGCAGTTACTCCAGGGTAGCAAGCTATGGCTACACCTTC. Protein sequence: CASSYSRVASYGYTF. V and J are TRBV6-5 and TRBJ1-2; possible D gene TRBD1, 5 bases. V lost 0 bases to trimming and J lost 4 bases, with 12 bases between them. The CDR3 spans 15 residues. Germline V CDR1 and CDR2: MNHEY, SVGAGI.